The TCR beta chain described here comes from a study of CD8 T cells in Susac syndrome. Trimming took 1 base from V and 6 from J, leaving 3 bases between them. Germline CDR1 is WSHSY and CDR2 is SAAADI. The CDR3 spans 11 residues. The authors reverse transcribed roughly 0.5 to 1 ug RNA with random hexamers. The amplification used immunoSEQ multiplex PCR on TCR beta CDR3; it spanned 54 Vbeta and 13 Jbeta. TCRdb reanalysed the immunoSEQ multiplex PCR reads using MiXCR and keeps one entry per CDR3 protein. The sample shows about 300,000 distinct CDR3 sequences, approximately 90% of them seen only once. Blood CD8+ and CD4+ T cells underwent high-throughput TCR beta sequencing. Treatment-naive patients with stable or active relapsing-remitting disease were the multiple sclerosis controls. Negative isolation yielded the CD8+ and CD4+ T cells, while FACS enriched the TEMRA cells.

The sequencing input was CD4+ T cells from PBMCs. This clonotype originated in a human donor with multiple sclerosis. This chain uses TRBV10-2 with TRBJ1-2; D is unresolved. The CDR3 DNA reads as TGCGCCAGCAGTGAGTTGGATGGCTACACCTTC. Translated: CASSELDGYTF.